This TCR beta chain was identified in a study of blood T cells in healthy people across ages. This clonotype was counted a few times. Donors were healthy Caucasian individuals from Russia aged roughly 6 to 95. The authors drew about 10 milliliters of peripheral blood from each donor. Germline CDR1 and CDR2: DFQATT and SNEGSKA (reference sequence). The length of the CDR3 is 16 residues. V was clipped by 0 bases and J by 6 bases, with 19 bases between them. With a J-beta primer mix and a sample-barcoded 5' primer, a second PCR ran 7 to 11 cycles. TCRdb used MiXCR to reprocess the 5' RACE reads, holding one entry per CDR3 protein. The table lists under 800,000 distinct CDR3 sequences, roughly 20% of them singletons.

This clonotype was sampled from a man in his 70s in good health. The sample comprised blood. The genes are TRBV20-1 and TRBJ2-3; D unclear. The CDR3 reads CSARDPAGSALDTQYF. In DNA, the CDR3 is TGCAGTGCTAGAGATCCGGCAGGTTCTGCCCTTGATACGCAGTATTTT.